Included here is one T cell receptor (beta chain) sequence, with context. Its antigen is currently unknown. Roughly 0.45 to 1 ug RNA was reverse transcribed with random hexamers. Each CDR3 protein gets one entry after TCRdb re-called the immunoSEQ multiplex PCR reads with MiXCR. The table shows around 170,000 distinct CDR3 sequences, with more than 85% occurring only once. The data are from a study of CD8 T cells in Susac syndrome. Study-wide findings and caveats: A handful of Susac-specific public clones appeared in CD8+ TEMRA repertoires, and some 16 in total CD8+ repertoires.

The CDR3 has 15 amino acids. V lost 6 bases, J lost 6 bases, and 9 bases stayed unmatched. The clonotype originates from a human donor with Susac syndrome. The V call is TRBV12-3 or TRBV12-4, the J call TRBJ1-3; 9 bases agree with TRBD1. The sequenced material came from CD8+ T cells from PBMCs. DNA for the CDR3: TGTGCCAGCAGGGGGGGGACAGGGATTGAAAACACCATATATTTT. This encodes CASRGGTGIENTIYF.